The rows below give T cell receptor beta chains drawn from one sample of a study of shared clonotypes between healthy human individuals. Sequencing used immunoSEQ multiplex PCR; TCRdb keeps in-frame clones, though not all of them. Seen here are 450,000 to 500,000 clones, 76% observed once, and the top ten hold 10% to 15%. Sample: PBMCs. These receptors were collected from a woman between 40 and 50 years old in good health. Some clones in this sample may be carry-over from other donors' samples. The CDR3 runs from the conserved cysteine through the conserved F or W. The D gene is left open where the match is weak. Some rows have no size entry. The others give once, few or many, or a class for an expanded clone.

length,V,D,J,size,DNA,CDR3
14,TRBV28,TRBD1,TRBJ1-2,-,TGTGCCAGCAGTTTATCGACAGGGAAAAAGGGCTACACCTTC,CASSLSTGKKGYTF
19,TRBV7-9,TRBD1,TRBJ2-2,-,TGTGCCAGCAGCTTAGTTCGCGTGGTTTGGCAGGGGGCCATGGGGGAGCTGTTTTTT,CASSLVRVVWQGAMGELFF
12,TRBV11-2,-,TRBJ2-7,-,TGTGCCAGCCGGAGTATAATGGGGGAGCAGTACTTC,CASRSIMGEQYF
17,TRBV7-2,-,TRBJ2-4,-,TGTGCCAGCAGCCCCCGTACGGGGGTGCTAGCCAAAAACATTCAGTACTTC,CASSPRTGVLAKNIQYF
15,TRBV7-8,-,TRBJ2-5,-,TGTGCCAGCAGCCCACAGGGTGGAAACCAAGAGACCCAGTACTTC,CASSPQGGNQETQYF
13,TRBV10-3,TRBD1,TRBJ1-2,-,TGTGCCATCAGTCCTTCGACAGGGGCTGGCTACACCTTC,CAISPSTGAGYTF
16,TRBV18,TRBD1,TRBJ1-3,-,TGTGCCAGCTCACCCTTACAGGGGAGCTCTGGAAACACCATATATTTT,CASSPLQGSSGNTIYF
14,TRBV28,TRBD1,TRBJ1-5,-,TGTGCCAGCAGTGAAACAGGGGATTTGCGGCCCCAGCATTTT,CASSETGDLRPQHF
15,TRBV6-6,-,TRBJ1-1,-,TGTGCCAGCAGGGGCCCCGGGGCAATGAACACTGAAGCTTTCTTT,CASRGPGAMNTEAFF
15,TRBV4-2,TRBD2,TRBJ2-1,-,TGTGCCAGCAGCCAAACGGGACTAGCGGTGAATGAGCAGTTCTTC,CASSQTGLAVNEQFF
14,TRBV19,-,TRBJ1-2,-,TGTGCCAGTAGCAGTATCTCGGGGGGAGGCGGCTACACCTTC,CASSSISGGGGYTF
16,TRBV5-1,TRBD2,TRBJ2-6,-,TGCGCCAGCAGCCTTAGCGGGAGCTCTGGGGCCAACGTCCTGACTTTC,CASSLSGSSGANVLTF
15,TRBV21-1,-,TRBJ2-7,-,TGTGCCAGCAGCCCGAACAGACAATTAGGCTACGAGCAGTACTTC,CASSPNRQLGYEQYF
16,TRBV27,TRBD2,TRBJ2-7,few,TGTGCCAGCAGCCCCCGGGAAGCGGGAGTGGGTTACGAGCAGTACTTC,CASSPREAGVGYEQYF
14,TRBV5-5,TRBD1,TRBJ2-5,-,TGTGCCAGCAGCAGGGACAGGGTCCAAGAGACCCAGTACTTC,CASSRDRVQETQYF
13,TRBV7-2,TRBD1,TRBJ1-4,once,TGTGCCAGCAGCTTAGGACGACAGGGGGAACTGTTTTTT,CASSLGRQGELFF